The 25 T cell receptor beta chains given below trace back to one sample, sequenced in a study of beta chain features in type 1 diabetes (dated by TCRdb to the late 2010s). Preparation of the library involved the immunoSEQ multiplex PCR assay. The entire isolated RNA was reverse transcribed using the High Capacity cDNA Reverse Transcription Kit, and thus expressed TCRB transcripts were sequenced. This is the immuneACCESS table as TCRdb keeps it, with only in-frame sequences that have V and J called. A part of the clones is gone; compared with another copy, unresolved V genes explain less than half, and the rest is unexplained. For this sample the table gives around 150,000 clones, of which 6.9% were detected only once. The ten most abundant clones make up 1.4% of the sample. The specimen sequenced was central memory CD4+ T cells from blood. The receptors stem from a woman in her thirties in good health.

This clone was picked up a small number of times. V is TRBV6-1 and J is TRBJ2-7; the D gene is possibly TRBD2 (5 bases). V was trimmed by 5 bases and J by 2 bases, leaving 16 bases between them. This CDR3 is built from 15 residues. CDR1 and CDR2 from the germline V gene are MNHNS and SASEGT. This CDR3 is CASSKAPTGTYEQYF. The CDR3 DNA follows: TGTGCCAGCAGTAAGGCCCCTACCGGGACCTACGAGCAGTACTTC.

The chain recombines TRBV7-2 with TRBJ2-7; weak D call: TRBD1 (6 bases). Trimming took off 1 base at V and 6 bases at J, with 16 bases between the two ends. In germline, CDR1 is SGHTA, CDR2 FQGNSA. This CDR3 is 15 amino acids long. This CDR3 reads CASSLVNRADLEQYF. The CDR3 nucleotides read TGTGCCAGCAGCTTAGTTAACAGGGCCGACCTCGAGCAGTACTTC.

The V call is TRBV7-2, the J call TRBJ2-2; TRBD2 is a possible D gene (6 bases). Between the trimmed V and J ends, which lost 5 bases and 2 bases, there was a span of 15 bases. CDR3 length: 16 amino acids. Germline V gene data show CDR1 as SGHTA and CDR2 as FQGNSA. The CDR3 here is CASSPTGLQNTGELFF. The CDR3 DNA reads TGTGCCAGCAGCCCCACGGGACTCCAAAACACCGGGGAGCTGTTTTTT. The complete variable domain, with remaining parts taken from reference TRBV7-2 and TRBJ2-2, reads GAGVSQSPSNKVTEKGKDVELRCDPISGHTALYWYRQSLGQGLEFLIYFQGNSAPDKSGLPSDRFSAERTGGSVSTLTIQRTQQEDSAVYLCASSPTGLQNTGELFFGEGSRLTVL.

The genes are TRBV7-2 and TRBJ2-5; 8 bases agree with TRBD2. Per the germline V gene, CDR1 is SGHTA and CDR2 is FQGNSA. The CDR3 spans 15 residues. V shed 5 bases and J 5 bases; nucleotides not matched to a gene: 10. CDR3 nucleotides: TGTGCCAGCAGCATCGACCCGGGGGGGTGGGAGACCCAGTACTTC. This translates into CASSIDPGGWETQYF.

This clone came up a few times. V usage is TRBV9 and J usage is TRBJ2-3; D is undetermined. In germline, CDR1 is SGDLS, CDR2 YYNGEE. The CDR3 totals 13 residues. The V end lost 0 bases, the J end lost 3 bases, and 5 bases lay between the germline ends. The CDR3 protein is CASSVAPTDTQYF. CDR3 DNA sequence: TGTGCCAGCAGCGTAGCCCCTACAGATACGCAGTATTTT.

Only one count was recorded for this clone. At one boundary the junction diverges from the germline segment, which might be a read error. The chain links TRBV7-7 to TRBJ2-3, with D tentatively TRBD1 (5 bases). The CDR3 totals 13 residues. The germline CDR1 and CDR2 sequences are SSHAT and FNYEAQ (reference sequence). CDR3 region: CASSLQGTDTQYF. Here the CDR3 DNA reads TGTGCTAGCAGCTTGCAGGGAACAGATACGCAGTATTTT.

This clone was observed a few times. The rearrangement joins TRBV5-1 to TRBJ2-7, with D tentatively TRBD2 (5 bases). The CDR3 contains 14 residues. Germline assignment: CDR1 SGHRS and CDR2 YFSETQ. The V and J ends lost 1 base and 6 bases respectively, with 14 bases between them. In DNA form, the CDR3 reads TGCGCCAGCAGCTTGAGTTCCAGCGGCGGCGAGCAGTACTTC. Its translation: CASSLSSSGGEQYF.

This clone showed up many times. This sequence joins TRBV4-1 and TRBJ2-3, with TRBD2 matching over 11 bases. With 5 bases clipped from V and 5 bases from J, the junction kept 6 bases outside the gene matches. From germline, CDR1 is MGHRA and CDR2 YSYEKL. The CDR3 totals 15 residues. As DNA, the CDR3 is TGCGCCAGCAGCGAACTAGCGGGAGAGGTAGATACGCAGTATTTT. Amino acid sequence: CASSELAGEVDTQYF.

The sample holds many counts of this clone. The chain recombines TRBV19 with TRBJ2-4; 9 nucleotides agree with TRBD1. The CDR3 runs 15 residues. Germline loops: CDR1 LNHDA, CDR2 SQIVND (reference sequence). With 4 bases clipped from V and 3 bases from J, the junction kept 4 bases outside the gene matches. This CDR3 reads CASSTGQGDKNIQYF. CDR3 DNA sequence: TGTGCCAGTAGTACGGGACAGGGAGACAAAAACATTCAGTACTTC.

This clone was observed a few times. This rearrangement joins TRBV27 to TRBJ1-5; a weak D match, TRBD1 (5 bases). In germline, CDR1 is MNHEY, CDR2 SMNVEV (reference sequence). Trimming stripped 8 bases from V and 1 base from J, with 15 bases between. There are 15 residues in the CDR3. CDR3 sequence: CASRAGGASNQPQHF. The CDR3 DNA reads TGTGCCAGCCGTGCGGGGGGAGCCAGCAATCAGCCCCAGCATTTT.

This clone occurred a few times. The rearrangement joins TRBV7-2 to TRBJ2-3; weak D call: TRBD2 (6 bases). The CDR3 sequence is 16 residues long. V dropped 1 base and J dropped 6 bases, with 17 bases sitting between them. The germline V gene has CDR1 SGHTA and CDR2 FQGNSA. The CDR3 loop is CASSLVDGGVRDTQYF. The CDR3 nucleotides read TGTGCCAGCAGCTTAGTTGATGGAGGGGTCAGGGATACGCAGTATTTT.

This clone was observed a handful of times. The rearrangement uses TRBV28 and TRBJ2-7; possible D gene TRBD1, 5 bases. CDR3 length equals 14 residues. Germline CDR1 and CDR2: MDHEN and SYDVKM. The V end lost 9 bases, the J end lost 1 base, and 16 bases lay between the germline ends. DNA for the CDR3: TGTGCCAGTCGCAGGCAGGGTAAATCCTACGAGCAGTACTTC. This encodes CASRRQGKSYEQYF. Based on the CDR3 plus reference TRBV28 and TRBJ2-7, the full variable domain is DVKVTQSSRYLVKRTGEKVFLECVQDMDHENMFWYRQDPGLGLRLIYFSYDVKMKEKGDIPEGYSVSREKKERFSLILESASTNQTSMYLCASRRQGKSYEQYFGPGTRLTVT.

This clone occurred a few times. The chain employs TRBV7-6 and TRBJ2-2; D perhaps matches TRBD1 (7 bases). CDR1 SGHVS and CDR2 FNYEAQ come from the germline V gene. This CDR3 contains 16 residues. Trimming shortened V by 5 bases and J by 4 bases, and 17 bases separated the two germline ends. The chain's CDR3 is CASSPRAGGSTGELFF. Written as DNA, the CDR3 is TGTGCCAGCAGCCCCCGGGCAGGGGGGAGCACCGGGGAGCTGTTTTTT.

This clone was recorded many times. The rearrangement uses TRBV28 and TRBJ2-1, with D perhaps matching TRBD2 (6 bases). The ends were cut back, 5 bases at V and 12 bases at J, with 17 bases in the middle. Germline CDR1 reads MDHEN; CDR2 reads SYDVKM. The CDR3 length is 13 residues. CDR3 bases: TGTGCCAGCAGTAGTTCCGGGTCCGGGGGGCAGTTCTTC. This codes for CASSSSGSGGQFF.

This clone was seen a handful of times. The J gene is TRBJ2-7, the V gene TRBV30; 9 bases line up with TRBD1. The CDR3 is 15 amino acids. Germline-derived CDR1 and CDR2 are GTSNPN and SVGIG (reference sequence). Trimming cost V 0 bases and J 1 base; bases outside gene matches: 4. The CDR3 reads CAWSVPGTGSYEQYF. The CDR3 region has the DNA TGTGCCTGGAGTGTACCAGGGACAGGGTCCTACGAGCAGTACTTC. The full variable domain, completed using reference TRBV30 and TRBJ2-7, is SQTIHQWPATLVQPVGSPLSLECTVEGTSNPNLYWYRQAAGRGLQLLFYSVGIGQISSEVPQNLSASRPQDRQFILSSKKLLLSDSGFYLCAWSVPGTGSYEQYFGPGTRLTVT.

In nucleotides, the CDR3 is TGTGCCAGCAGTGCCAACTTCGGACAGGGAGGGTTTTACGAGCAGTACTTC. Its protein product is CASSANFGQGGFYEQYF. The chain has TRBV2 and TRBJ2-7, with D possibly matching TRBD1 (8 bases). CDR1 and CDR2 (germline): SNHLY, FYNNEI. The CDR3 consists of 17 residues. With 4 bases removed from V and 4 bases from J, the gap between germline ends came to 23 bases.

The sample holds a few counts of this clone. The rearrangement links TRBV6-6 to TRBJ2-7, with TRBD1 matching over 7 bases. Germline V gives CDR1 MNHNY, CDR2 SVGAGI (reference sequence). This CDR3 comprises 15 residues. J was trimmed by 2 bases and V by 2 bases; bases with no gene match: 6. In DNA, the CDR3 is TGTGCCAGCAGTTACCCACAGGGGAATGCCTACGAGCAGTACTTC. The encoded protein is CASSYPQGNAYEQYF.

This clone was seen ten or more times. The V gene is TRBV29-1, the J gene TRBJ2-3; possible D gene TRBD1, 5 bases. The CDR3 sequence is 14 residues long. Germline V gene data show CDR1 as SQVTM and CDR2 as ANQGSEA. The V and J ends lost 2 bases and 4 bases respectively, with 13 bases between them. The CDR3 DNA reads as TGCAGCGTTGAAAGTGTCAGGGCGGCAGATACGCAGTATTTT. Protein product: CSVESVRAADTQYF.

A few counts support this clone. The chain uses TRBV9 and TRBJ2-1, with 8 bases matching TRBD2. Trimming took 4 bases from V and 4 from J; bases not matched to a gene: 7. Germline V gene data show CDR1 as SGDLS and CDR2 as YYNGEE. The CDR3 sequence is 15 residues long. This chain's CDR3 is CASSPRLANYNEQFF. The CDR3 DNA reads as TGTGCCAGCAGCCCGAGACTAGCGAATTACAATGAGCAGTTCTTC.

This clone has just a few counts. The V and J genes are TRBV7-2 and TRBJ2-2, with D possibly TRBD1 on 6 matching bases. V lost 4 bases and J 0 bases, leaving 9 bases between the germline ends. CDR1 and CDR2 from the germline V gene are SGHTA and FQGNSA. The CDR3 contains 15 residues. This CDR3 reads CASSSGVSNTGELFF. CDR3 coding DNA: TGTGCCAGCAGCTCAGGGGTCTCGAACACCGGGGAGCTGTTTTTT.

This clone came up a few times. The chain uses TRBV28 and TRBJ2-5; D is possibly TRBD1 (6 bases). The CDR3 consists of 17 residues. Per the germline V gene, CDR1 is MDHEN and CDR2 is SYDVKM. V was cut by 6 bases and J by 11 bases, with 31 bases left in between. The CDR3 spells CASRTGRTGTIRREQYF. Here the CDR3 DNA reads TGTGCCAGCAGGACAGGAAGGACGGGCACTATCCGTAGAGAGCAGTACTTC.

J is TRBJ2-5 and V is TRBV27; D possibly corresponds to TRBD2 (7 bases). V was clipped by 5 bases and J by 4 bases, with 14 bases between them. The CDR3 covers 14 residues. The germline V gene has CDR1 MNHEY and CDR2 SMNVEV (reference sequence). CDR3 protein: CASSPRAGAETQYF. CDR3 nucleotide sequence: TGTGCCAGCAGTCCCCGGGCGGGGGCAGAGACCCAGTACTTC.

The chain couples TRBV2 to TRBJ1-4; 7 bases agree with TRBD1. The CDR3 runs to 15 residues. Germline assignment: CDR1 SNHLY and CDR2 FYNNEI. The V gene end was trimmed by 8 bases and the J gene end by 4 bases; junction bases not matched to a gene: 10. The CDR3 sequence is CASGPTGAGNEKLFF. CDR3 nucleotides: TGTGCCAGCGGCCCCACAGGGGCAGGTAATGAAAAACTGTTTTTT.

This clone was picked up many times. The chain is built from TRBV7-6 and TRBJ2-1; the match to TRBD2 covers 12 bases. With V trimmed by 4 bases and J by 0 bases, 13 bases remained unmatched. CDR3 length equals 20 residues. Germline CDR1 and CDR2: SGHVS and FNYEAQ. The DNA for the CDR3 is TGTGCCAGCAGCTCAGCGACTAGCGGGAGTACCGTCGGCTCCTACAATGAGCAGTTCTTC. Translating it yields CASSSATSGSTVGSYNEQFF.

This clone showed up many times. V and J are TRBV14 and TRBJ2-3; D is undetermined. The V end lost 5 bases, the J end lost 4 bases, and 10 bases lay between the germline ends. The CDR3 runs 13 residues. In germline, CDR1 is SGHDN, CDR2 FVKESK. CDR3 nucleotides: TGTGCCAGCAGCAAACTACGAGCAGATACGCAGTATTTT. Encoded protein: CASSKLRADTQYF.